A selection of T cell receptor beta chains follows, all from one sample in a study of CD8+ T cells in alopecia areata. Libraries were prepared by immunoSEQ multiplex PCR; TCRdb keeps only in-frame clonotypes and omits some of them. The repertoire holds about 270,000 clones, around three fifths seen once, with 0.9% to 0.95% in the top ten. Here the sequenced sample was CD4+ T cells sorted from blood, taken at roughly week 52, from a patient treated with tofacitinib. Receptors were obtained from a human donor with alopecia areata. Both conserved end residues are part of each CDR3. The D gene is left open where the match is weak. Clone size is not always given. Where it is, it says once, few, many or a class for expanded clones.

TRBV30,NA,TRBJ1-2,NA,TGTGCCTGGATAACGGGGAACTATGGCTACACCTTC,CAWITGNYGYTF
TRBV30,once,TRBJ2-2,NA,TGTGCCTGGGGAAGGGCTACGAACACCGGGGAGCTGTTTTTT,CAWGRATNTGELFF
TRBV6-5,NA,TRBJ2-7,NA,TGTGCCAGCAGACCCCGGGACGTTGGACGACAGTACTTC,CASRPRDVGRQYF
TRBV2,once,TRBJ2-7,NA,TGTGCCAGCAGTGAAGATGAGTCCAGGATGGGCGAGCAGTACTTC,CASSEDESRMGEQYF
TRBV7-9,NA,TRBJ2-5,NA,TGTGCCAGCAGCTTAGGACTGGGAGCCAGCGAGACCCAGTACTTC,CASSLGLGASETQYF
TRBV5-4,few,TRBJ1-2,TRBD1,TGTGCCAGCAGCTTGGCAGGGGGCTATGGCTACACCTTC,CASSLAGGYGYTF
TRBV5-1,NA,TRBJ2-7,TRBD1,TGCGCCAGCAGCTCGGGACAGACGTACTCCGAGCAGTACTTC,CASSSGQTYSEQYF
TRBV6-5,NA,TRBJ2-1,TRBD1,TGTGCCAGCAGTTACCTCAGACAGGGCGAGCAGTTCTTC,CASSYLRQGEQFF
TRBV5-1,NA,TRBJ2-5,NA,TGCGCCAGCAGACGGGCGGGGCAAGAGACCCAGTACTTC,CASRRAGQETQYF
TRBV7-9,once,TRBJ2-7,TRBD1,TGTGCCAGCAGCAGTCGGGACAGGGGCTACGAGCAGTACTTC,CASSSRDRGYEQYF
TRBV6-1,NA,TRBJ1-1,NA,TGTGCCAGCAGAGAGGCAGGGAGGGCTGAAGCTTTCTTT,CASREAGRAEAFF
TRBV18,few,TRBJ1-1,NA,TGTGCCAGCTCACCATCGTGGGGGACGATGAACACTGAAGCTTTCTTT,CASSPSWGTMNTEAFF
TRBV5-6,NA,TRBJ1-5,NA,TGTGCCAGCAGCTTGGGTGGTCGTTTTAGCAATCAGCCCCAGCATTTT,CASSLGGRFSNQPQHF
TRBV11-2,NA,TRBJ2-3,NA,TGTGCCAGCAGCTTGGTTCTCTCTAGCACAGATACGCAGTATTTT,CASSLVLSSTDTQYF
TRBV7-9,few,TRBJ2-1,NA,TGTGCCAGCAGCTCCCCGACTCCTATCTTACGCAATGAGCAGTTCTTC,CASSSPTPILRNEQFF